This T cell receptor beta chain is drawn from a study of early T cells in non-severe SARS-CoV-2 infection. The germline CDR1 and CDR2 sequences are SNHLY and FYNNEI. The germline V and J ends were trimmed by 0 bases and 5 bases, with 8 bases remaining between them. The CDR3 totals 14 residues. Whole-study findings and limits: Clonotype matching in VDJdb favored anti-spike CD8 responses and did not capture private and CD4 specificities.

This clonotype was counted only a few times. Its antigen is not known. TCRdb called the 5' RACE reads again in MiXCR, with one record for every CDR3 protein. Among approximately 77,000 distinct CDR3 sequences, roughly 12% were seen once, and the ten largest hold around 15%. The sample here was whole blood, taken at baseline. This sequence joins TRBV2 and TRBJ2-1, with D uncertain. The sequence was obtained from an adult who was a healthcare worker with PCR-confirmed SARS-CoV-2 infection or an uninfected control (not recorded which). The donor label of this sample is uncertain. CDR3 region: CASSEAQWDNEQFF. CDR3 in DNA: TGTGCCAGCAGTGAAGCACAGTGGGACAATGAGCAGTTCTTC.